These 7 T cell receptor beta chains share one sample of origin, sequenced in a study of blood T cell repertoires in COVID-19. Produced via immunoSEQ multiplex PCR; TCRdb's table is partial and in-frame only. The data show 250,000 to 300,000 clones, about 89% seen once. The sequenced sample was peripheral blood. The receptors come from a woman aged 55-75 years with acute or convalescent COVID-19.

This clone has just one count. The chain joins TRBV6-2 or TRBV6-3 to TRBJ2-2; D not certain. Per the germline V gene, CDR1 is MNHEY and CDR2 is SVGEGT. V was shortened by 5 bases and J by 1 base, with 14 bases between the two germline ends. The CDR3 length is 16 residues. The CDR3 DNA sequence: TGTGCCAGCAGTGCCCCCCGAATACAGAACACCGGGGAGCTGTTTTTT. Amino acid sequence: CASSAPRIQNTGELFF.

The rearrangement links TRBV24-1 to TRBJ2-5, with D possibly TRBD1 on 6 matching bases. The CDR3 sequence is 15 residues long. The germline gives CDR1 KGHDR, CDR2 SFDVKD. V lost 3 bases and J 4 bases, leaving 14 bases between the germline ends. Here the CDR3 reads CATSDALGRGETQYF. The CDR3 region has the DNA TGTGCCACCAGTGATGCCTTGGGCAGGGGAGAGACCCAGTACTTC.

The chain recombines TRBV19 with TRBJ2-7; 14 nucleotides align to TRBD2. CDR3 length equals 15 residues. Germline trimming cut 3 bases from V and 4 bases from J; bases unmatched to any gene: 2. The germline V gene encodes CDR1 LNHDA and CDR2 SQIVND (reference sequence). The CDR3 DNA sequence: TGTGCCAGTAGTATCGGGACTAGCGGGAGTTACGAGCAGTACTTC. Translation gives CASSIGTSGSYEQYF.

This chain joins TRBV28 and TRBJ2-1; 13 positions agree with TRBD2. This CDR3 region has 16 residues. The V and J ends lost 5 bases and 4 bases, in that order; junction bases with no gene match: 5. CDR1 and CDR2 (germline): MDHEN, SYDVKM. The CDR3 DNA is TGTGCCAGCAGTCTTGAACTAGCGGGGGGGTACAATGAGCAGTTCTTC. This gives the protein CASSLELAGGYNEQFF.

This chain joins TRBV2 and TRBJ1-2; 10 bases line up with TRBD1. Germline V lookup: CDR1 SNHLY, CDR2 FYNNEI. The length of the CDR3 is 14 residues. V lost 6 bases, J lost 4 bases, and 5 bases stayed unmatched. CDR3 loop: CASSGQGGIYGYTF. DNA for the CDR3: TGTGCCAGCAGCGGACAGGGGGGGATCTATGGCTACACCTTC.

The V and J genes are TRBV7-9 and TRBJ2-3; 7 bases agree with TRBD1. The CDR3 is made up of 17 amino acids. The V gene's germline CDR1 is SEHNR and CDR2 FQNEAQ (reference sequence). V trimming: 5 bases; J trimming: 2 bases; junction bases outside the gene matches: 13. The CDR3 DNA follows: TGTGCCAGCAGCCAGAGAGACAAGGGACAGATCACAGATACGCAGTATTTT. Amino acid sequence: CASSQRDKGQITDTQYF.

V usage is TRBV2 and J usage is TRBJ1-5; D is undetermined. Germline-derived CDR1 and CDR2 are SNHLY and FYNNEI. The CDR3 totals 15 residues. V was pared by 6 bases and J by 0 bases, with 12 bases between. In DNA form, the CDR3 reads TGTGCCAGCAGAGAGGACTACTCTAGCAATCAGCCCCAGCATTTT. As protein: CASREDYSSNQPQHF.